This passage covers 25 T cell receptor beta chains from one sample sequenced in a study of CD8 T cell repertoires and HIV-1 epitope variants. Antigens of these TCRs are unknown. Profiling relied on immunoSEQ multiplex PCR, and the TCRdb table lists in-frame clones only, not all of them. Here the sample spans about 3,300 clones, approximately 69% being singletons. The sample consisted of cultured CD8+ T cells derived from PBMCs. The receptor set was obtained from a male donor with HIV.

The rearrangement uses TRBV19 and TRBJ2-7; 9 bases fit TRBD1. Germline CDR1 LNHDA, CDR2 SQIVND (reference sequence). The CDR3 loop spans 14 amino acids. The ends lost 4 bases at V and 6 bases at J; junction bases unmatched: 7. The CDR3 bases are TGTGCCAGTAGTAGAGGGACAGGGCCTGGCGAGCAGTACTTC. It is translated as CASSRGTGPGEQYF. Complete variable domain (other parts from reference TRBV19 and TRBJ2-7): DGGITQSPKYLFRKEGQNVTLSCEQNLNHDAMYWYRQDPGQGLRLIYYSQIVNDFQKGDIAEGYSVSREKKESFPLTVTSAQKNPTAFYLCASSRGTGPGEQYFGPGTRLTVT.

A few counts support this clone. The CDR3 coding sequence is TGTGCCAGCAGTGAGACAGGGGGTTTCTACAATGAGCAGTTCTTC. Translation: CASSETGGFYNEQFF. The J gene is TRBJ2-1, the V gene TRBV2; 9 nucleotides line up with TRBD1. V lost 3 bases and J lost 3; bases outside the gene matches: 3. This CDR3 spans 15 amino acids. CDR1 is SNHLY, CDR2 FYNNEI, per germline.

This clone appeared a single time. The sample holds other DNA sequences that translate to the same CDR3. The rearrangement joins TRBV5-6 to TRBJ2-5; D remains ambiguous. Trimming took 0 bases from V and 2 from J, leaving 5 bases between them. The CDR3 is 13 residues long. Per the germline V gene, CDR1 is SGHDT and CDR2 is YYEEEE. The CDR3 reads CASSLGAQETQYF. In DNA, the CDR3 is TGTGCCAGCAGCTTGGGGGCGCAAGAGACCCAGTACTTC.

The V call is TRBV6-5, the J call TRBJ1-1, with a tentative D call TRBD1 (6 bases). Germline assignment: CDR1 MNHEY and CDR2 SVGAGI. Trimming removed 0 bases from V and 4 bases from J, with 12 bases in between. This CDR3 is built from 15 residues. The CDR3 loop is CASSYSDSSVTEAFF. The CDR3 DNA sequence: TGTGCCAGCAGTTACTCGGACAGTTCGGTCACTGAAGCTTTCTTT.

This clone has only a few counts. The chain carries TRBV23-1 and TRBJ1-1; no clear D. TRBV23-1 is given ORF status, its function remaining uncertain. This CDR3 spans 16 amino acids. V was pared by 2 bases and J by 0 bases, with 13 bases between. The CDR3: CASSQHHGRMNTEAFF. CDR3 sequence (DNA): TGCGCCAGCAGTCAACACCACGGTCGAATGAACACTGAAGCTTTCTTT.

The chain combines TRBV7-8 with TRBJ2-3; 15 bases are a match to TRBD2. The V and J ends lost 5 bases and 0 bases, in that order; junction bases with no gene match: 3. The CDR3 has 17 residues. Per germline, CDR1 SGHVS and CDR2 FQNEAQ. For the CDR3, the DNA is TGTGCCAGCAGCGGGACTAGCGGGGGGCTTAGCACAGATACGCAGTATTTT. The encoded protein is CASSGTSGGLSTDTQYF.

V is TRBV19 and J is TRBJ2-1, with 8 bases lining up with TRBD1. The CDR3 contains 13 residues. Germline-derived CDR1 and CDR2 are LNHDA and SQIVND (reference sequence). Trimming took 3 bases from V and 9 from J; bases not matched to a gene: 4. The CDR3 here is CASSISGGVEQFF. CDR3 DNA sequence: TGTGCCAGTAGTATCTCAGGGGGCGTTGAGCAGTTCTTC.

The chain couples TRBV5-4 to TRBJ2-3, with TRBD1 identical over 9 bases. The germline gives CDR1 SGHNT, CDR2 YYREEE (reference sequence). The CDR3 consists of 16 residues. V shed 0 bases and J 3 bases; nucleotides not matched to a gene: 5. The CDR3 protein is CASSLEGQGWTDTQYF. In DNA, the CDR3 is TGTGCCAGCAGCTTGGAGGGACAGGGATGGACAGATACGCAGTATTTT.

The CDR3: CASSLGTTEQFF. CDR3 coding DNA: TGTGCCAGCAGCTTGGGGACAACGGAGCAGTTCTTC. The chain is built from TRBV7-9 and TRBJ2-1; the D gene is possibly TRBD1 (6 bases). The CDR3 totals 12 residues. The V and J ends lost 3 bases and 10 bases respectively, with 10 bases between them. Germline V gene data show CDR1 as SEHNR and CDR2 as FQNEAQ (reference sequence).

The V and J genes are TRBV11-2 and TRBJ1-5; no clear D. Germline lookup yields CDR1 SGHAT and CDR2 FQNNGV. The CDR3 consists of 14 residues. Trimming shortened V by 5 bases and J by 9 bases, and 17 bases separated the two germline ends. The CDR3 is CASSPDPLVRPQHF. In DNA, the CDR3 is TGTGCCAGCAGCCCCGACCCACTGGTCCGGCCCCAGCATTTT. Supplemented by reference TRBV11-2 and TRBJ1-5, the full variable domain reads EAGVAQSPRYKIIEKRQSVAFWCNPISGHATLYWYQQILGQGPKLLIQFQNNGVVDDSQLPKDRFSAERLKGVDSTLKIQPAKLEDSAVYLCASSPDPLVRPQHFGDGTRLSIL.

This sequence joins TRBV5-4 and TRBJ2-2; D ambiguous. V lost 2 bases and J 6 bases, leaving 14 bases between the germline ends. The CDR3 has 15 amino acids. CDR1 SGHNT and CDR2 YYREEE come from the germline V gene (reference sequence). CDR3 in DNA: TGTGCCAGCAGCTTTCAAGAAGGGTTGTCCGGGGAGCTGTTTTTT. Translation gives CASSFQEGLSGELFF.

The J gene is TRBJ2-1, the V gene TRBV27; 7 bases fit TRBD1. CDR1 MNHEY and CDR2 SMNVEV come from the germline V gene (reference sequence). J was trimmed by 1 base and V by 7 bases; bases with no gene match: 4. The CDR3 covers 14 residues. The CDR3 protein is CASKRTGSYNEQFF. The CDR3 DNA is TGTGCCAGCAAGAGGACAGGTTCCTACAATGAGCAGTTCTTC.

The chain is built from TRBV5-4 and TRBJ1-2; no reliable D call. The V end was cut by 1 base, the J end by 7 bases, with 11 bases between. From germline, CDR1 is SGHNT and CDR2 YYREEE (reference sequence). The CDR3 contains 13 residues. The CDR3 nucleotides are TGTGCCAGCAGCTTGTGGGGTTCGTCTGGCTACACCTTC. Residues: CASSLWGSSGYTF.

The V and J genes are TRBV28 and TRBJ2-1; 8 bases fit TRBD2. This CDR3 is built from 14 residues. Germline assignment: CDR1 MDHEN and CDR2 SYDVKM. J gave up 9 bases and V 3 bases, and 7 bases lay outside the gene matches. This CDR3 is CASSFRVAGSEQFF. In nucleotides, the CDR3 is TGTGCCAGCAGTTTTAGGGTAGCGGGGAGTGAGCAGTTCTTC.

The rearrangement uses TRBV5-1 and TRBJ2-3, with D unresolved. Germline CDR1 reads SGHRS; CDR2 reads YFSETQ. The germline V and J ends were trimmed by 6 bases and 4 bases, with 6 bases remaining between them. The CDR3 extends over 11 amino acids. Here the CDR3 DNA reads TGCGCCAGCATTCTTTCAGATACGCAGTATTTT. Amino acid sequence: CASILSDTQYF.

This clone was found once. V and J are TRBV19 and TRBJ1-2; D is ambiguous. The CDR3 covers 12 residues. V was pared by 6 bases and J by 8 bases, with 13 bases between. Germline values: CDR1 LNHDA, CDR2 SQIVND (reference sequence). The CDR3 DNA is TGTGCCAGTAGCCCGACTAGGGAGGGCTACACCTTC. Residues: CASSPTREGYTF.

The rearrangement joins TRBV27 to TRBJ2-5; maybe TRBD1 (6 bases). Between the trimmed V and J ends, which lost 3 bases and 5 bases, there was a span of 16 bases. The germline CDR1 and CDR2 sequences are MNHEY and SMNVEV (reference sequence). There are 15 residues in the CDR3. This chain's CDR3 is CASSFSQGYGETQYF. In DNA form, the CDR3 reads TGTGCCAGCAGTTTTTCACAGGGATACGGGGAGACCCAGTACTTC.

CDR3 residues: CASSDWSGGSGAQYF. The DNA for the CDR3 is TGTGCCAGCAGTGATTGGAGCGGGGGCTCCGGGGCGCAGTATTTT. V gene TRBV2 combines with J gene TRBJ2-3; 8 nucleotides match TRBD2. The V gene's germline CDR1 is SNHLY and CDR2 FYNNEI. The V and J ends lost 3 bases and 10 bases, in that order; junction bases with no gene match: 12. The CDR3 is made up of 15 amino acids. The complete variable domain, with remaining parts taken from reference TRBV2 and TRBJ2-3, reads EPEVTQTPSHQVTQMGQEVILRCVPISNHLYFYWYRQILGQKVEFLVSFYNNEISEKSEIFDDQFSVERPDGSNFTLKIRSTKLEDSAMYFCASSDWSGGSGAQYFGPGTRLTVL.

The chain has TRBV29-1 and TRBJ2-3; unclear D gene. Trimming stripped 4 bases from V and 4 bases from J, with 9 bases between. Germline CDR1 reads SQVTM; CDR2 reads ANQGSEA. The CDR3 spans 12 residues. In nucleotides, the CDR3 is TGCAGCGTTGCGACTGCCGCAGATACGCAGTATTTT. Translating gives CSVATAADTQYF.

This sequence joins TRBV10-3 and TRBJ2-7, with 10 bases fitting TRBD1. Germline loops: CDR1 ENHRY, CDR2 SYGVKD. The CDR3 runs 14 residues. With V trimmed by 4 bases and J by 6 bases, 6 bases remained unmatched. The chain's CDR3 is CAISVGGQGGEQYF. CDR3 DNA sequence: TGTGCCATCAGTGTGGGAGGACAGGGGGGCGAGCAGTACTTC.

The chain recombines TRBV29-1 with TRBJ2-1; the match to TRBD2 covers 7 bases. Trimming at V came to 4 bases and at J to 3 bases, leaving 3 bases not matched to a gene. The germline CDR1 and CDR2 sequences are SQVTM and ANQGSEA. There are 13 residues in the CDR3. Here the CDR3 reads CSVVLADYNEQFF. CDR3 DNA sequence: TGCAGCGTTGTGCTAGCGGACTACAATGAGCAGTTCTTC.

The CDR3: CASSPHPYANTDTQYF. DNA for the CDR3: TGTGCCAGCAGCCCCCACCCGTACGCCAACACAGATACGCAGTATTTT. This chain joins TRBV9 and TRBJ2-3; D not resolved. The CDR3 length is 16 residues. CDR1 and CDR2 (germline): SGDLS, YYNGEE. V was trimmed by 4 bases and J by 2 bases, leaving 17 bases between them.

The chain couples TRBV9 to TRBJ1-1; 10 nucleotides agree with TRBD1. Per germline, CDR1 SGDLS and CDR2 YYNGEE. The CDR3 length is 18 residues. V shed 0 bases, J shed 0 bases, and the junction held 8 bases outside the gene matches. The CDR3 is CASSVGTGGDLLNTEAFF. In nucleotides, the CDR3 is TGTGCCAGCAGCGTAGGGACAGGGGGGGACCTCCTGAACACTGAAGCTTTCTTT.

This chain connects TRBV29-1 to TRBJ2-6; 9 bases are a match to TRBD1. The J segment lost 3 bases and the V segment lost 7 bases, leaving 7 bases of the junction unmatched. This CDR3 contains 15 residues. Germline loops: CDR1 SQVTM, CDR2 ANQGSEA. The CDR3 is CSALTGGNGANVLTF. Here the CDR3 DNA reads TGCAGCGCCTTAACAGGGGGCAATGGGGCCAACGTCCTGACTTTC.

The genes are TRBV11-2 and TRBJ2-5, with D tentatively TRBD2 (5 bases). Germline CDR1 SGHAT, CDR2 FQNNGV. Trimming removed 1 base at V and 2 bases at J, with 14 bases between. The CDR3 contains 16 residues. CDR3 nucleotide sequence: TGTGCCAGCAGCTTAGTTCGGGGTTGGGGACAAGAGACCCAGTACTTC. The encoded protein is CASSLVRGWGQETQYF.